This TCR beta chain is from a study of identical twins. V gave up 1 base and J gave up 11 bases, with 9 bases separating them. This CDR3 comprises 13 residues. TCRdb called the 5' RACE reads again in MiXCR, with one record for every CDR3 protein. The sample has 1,800,000 or so distinct CDR3 sequences; around 29% are singletons. V and J are TRBV12-3 or TRBV12-4 and TRBJ1-6; D not resolved. The sequenced material came from cord blood. The receptor was derived from a newborn girl in good health. Here the CDR3 DNA reads TGTGCCAGCAGTTTAGTGGGTGGGACACCCCTCCACTTT. Its translation is CASSLVGGTPLHF.